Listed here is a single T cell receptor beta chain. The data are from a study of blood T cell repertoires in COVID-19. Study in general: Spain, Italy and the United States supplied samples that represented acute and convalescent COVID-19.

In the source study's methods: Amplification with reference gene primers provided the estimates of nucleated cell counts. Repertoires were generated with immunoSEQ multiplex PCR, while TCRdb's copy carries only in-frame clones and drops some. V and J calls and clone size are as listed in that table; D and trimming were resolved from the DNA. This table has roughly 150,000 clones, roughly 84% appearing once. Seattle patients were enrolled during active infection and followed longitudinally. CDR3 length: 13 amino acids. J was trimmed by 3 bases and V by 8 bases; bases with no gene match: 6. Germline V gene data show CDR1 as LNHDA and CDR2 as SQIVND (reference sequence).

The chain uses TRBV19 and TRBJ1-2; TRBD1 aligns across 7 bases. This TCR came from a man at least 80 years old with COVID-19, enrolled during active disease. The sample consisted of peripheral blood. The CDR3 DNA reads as TGTGCCAGTCGTCGCGGACAGGACTATGGCTACACCTTC. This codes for CASRRGQDYGYTF.